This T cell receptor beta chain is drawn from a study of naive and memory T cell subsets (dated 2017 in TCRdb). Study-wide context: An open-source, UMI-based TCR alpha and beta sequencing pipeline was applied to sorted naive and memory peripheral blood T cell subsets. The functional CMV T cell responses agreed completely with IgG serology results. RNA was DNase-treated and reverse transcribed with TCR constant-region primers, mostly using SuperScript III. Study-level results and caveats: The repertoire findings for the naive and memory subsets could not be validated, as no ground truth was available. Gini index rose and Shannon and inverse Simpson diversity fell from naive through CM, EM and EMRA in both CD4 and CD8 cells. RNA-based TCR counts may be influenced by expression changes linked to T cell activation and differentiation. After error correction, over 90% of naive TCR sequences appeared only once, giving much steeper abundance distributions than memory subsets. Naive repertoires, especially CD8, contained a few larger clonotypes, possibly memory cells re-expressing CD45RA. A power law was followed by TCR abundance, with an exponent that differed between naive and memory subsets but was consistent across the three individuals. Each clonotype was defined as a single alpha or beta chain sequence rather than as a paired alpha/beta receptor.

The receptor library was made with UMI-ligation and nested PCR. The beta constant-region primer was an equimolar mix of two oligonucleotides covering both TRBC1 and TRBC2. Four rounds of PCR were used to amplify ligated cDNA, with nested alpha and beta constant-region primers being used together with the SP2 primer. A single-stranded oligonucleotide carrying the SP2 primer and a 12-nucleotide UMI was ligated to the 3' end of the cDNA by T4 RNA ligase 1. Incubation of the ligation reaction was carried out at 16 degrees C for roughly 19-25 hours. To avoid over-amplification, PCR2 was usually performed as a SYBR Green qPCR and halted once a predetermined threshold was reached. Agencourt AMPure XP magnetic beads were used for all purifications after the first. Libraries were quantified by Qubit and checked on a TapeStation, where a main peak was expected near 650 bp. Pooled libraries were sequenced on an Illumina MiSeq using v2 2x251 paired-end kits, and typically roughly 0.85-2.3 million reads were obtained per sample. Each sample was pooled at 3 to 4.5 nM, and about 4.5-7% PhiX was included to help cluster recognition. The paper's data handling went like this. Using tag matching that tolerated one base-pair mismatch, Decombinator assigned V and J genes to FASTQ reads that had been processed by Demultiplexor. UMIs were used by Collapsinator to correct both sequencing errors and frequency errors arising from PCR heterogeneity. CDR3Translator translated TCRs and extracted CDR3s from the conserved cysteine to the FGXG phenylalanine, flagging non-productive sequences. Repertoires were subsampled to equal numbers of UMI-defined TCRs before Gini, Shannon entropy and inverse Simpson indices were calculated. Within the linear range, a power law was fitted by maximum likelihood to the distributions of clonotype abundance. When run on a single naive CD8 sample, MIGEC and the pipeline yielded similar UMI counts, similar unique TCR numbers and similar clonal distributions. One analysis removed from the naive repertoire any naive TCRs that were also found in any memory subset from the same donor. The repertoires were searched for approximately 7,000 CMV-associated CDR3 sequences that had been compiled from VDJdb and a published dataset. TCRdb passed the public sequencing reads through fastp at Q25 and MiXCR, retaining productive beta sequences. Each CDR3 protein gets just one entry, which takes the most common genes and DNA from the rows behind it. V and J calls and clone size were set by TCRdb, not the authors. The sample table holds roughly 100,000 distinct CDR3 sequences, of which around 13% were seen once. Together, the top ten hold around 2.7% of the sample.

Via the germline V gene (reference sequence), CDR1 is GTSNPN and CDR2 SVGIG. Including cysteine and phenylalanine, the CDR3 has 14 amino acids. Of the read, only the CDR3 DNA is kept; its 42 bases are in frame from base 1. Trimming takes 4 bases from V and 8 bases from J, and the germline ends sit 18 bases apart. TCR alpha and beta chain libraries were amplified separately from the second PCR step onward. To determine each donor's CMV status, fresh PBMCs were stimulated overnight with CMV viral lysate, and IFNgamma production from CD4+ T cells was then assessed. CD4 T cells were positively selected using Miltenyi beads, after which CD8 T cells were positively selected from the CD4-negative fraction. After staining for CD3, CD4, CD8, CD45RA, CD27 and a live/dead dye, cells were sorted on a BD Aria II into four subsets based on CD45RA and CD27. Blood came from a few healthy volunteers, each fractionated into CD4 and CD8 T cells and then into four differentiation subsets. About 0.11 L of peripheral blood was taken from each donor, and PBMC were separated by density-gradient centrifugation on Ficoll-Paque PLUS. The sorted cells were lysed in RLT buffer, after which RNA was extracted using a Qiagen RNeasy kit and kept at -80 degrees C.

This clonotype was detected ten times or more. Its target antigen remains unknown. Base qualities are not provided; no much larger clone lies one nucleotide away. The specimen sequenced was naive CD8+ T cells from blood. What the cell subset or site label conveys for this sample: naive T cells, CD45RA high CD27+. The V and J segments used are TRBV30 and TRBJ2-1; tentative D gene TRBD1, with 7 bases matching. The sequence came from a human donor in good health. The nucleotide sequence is TGTGCCTGGACCGGGAGCAGGGGGGCGGATGAGCAGTTCTTC. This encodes CAWTGSRGADEQFF.